A single sample is the source of the 23 T cell receptor beta chains below, sequenced in a study of beta chain features in type 1 diabetes. Expressed TCRB transcripts were sequenced because the isolated RNA had all been reverse transcribed beforehand. Some clones are missing from TCRdb's copy, which holds only in-frame ones; the method was immunoSEQ multiplex PCR. The sample records under 300,000 clones, 7% to 9% being singletons. Sequences were obtained from central memory CD4+ T cells from blood. The source is a woman between 18 and 29 years old in good health.

This clone was seen many times. The chain couples TRBV12-5 to TRBJ1-2, with a possible D match to TRBD1 (5 bases). V lost 6 bases and J 10 bases, leaving 18 bases between the germline ends. The V gene's germline CDR1 is LGHNT and CDR2 FRNRAP. CDR3 length: 13 amino acids. This CDR3 reads CASGAGQEGLYTF. CDR3 in DNA: TGTGCTAGTGGCGCCGGACAAGAGGGACTCTACACCTTC.

In regard to this clone: Different DNA sequences within this sample yield the same CDR3. The chain carries TRBV2 and TRBJ2-3; 12 nucleotides align to TRBD2. This CDR3 is built from 15 residues. Germline trimming cut 5 bases from V and 3 bases from J; bases unmatched to any gene: 3. CDR1 and CDR2 (germline): SNHLY, FYNNEI. The CDR3 spells CASSPGLAGTDTQYF. In DNA form, the CDR3 reads TGTGCCAGCAGTCCAGGACTAGCGGGGACAGATACGCAGTATTTT.

This clone was seen more than once but under ten times. The chain recombines TRBV19 with TRBJ1-2; D possibly corresponds to TRBD1 (6 bases). Trimming removed 6 bases at V and 2 bases at J, with 16 bases between. The CDR3 length is 15 residues. Germline V gene sequence: CDR1 LNHDA, CDR2 SQIVND (reference sequence). The CDR3 sequence: CASSPFTGSNYGYTF. The CDR3 DNA reads TGTGCCAGTAGCCCGTTCACAGGGAGCAACTATGGCTACACCTTC.

The rearrangement joins TRBV11-3 to TRBJ2-3; perhaps D is TRBD1 or TRBD2 (6 bases each). Germline-derived CDR1 and CDR2 are SGHNT and YENEEA. The V end was cut by 5 bases, the J end by 2 bases, with 17 bases between. CDR3 length: 16 residues. CDR3 in DNA: TGTGCCAGCAGCCTTTCCGGGGGCCAATACACAGATACGCAGTATTTT. Its protein product is CASSLSGGQYTDTQYF.

This clone was observed a few times. The chain uses TRBV7-2 and TRBJ1-4; D call uncertain. Trimming shortened V by 4 bases and J by 8 bases, and 11 bases separated the two germline ends. The CDR3 is made up of 13 amino acids. Germline V lookup: CDR1 SGHTA, CDR2 FQGNSA. CDR3 in DNA: TGTGCCAGCAGCTCTCGAGCGACCGAAAAACTGTTTTTT. It is translated as CASSSRATEKLFF.

This clone was detected ten times or more. The chain combines TRBV7-2 with TRBJ2-4; 9 positions match TRBD1. Per germline, CDR1 SGHTA and CDR2 FQGNSA. V lost 5 bases and J lost 4; bases outside the gene matches: 6. The CDR3 is 15 residues long. CDR3 sequence (DNA): TGTGCCAGCAGCACCTCCGGGACAGGGAAAAACATTCAGTACTTC. It codes for CASSTSGTGKNIQYF.

The genes are TRBV25-1 and TRBJ2-5; maybe TRBD2 (5 bases). This CDR3 is 11 amino acids long. Trimming took 4 bases from V and 11 from J, leaving 11 bases between them. CDR1 is MGHDK, CDR2 SYGVNS, per germline. This chain's CDR3 is CASSAGRVQYF. For the CDR3, the DNA is TGTGCCAGCAGTGCGGGAAGGGTGCAGTACTTC. Variable domain in full (rest from reference TRBV25-1 and TRBJ2-5): EADIYQTPRYLVIGTGKKITLECSQTMGHDKMYWYQQDPGMELHLIHYSYGVNSTEKGDLSSESTVSRIRTEHFPLTLESARPSHTSQYLCASSAGRVQYFGPGTRLLVL.

The chain combines TRBV10-3 with TRBJ2-1, with 11 positions matching TRBD2. J gave up 7 bases and V 4 bases, and 6 bases lay outside the gene matches. CDR1 and CDR2 (germline): ENHRY, SYGVKD. This CDR3 has 15 residues. In nucleotides, the CDR3 is TGTGCCATCAGTGTTCTAGCGGGAGGTGAGAATGAGCAGTTCTTC. It specifies CAISVLAGGENEQFF.

This clone was counted only a few times. This chain joins TRBV7-2 and TRBJ2-7; the match to TRBD1 covers 11 bases. The CDR3 totals 14 residues. The V gene end was trimmed by 8 bases and the J gene end by 4 bases; junction bases not matched to a gene: 7. CDR1 and CDR2 from the germline V gene are SGHTA and FQGNSA. CDR3 in DNA: TGTGCCAGCCGAGGACAGGGGGCCATATACGAGCAGTACTTC. Amino acid sequence: CASRGQGAIYEQYF.

This clone was counted a few times. V and J are TRBV5-1 and TRBJ2-5; 7 bases are a match to TRBD1. The CDR3 is 17 amino acids. The V segment lost 4 bases and the J segment 6 bases; nucleotides outside the gene matches: 18. CDR1 and CDR2 (germline): SGHRS, YFSETQ. CDR3 protein: CASSVFTGDSPGQTQYF. The CDR3 region has the DNA TGCGCCAGCAGCGTTTTTACAGGGGACAGCCCGGGCCAGACCCAGTACTTC.

This clone was observed a handful of times. A much more abundant neighbour one base away suggests this may be a read error. In DNA form, the CDR3 reads TGTGCCAGCAGCTTACAAGAGACCCAGTACTTC. Amino acid sequence: CASSLQETQYF. The V and J genes are TRBV7-3 and TRBJ2-5, with D unclear. The CDR3 runs to 11 residues. CDR1 is SGHTA and CDR2 is FQGTGA in the germline V gene. V lost 2 bases and J lost 2, with 0 bases in between.

In its sample, this clone was seen a few times. V usage is TRBV5-6 and J usage is TRBJ1-3; TRBD1 is a possible D gene (6 bases). V was trimmed by 1 base and J by 0 bases, leaving 14 bases between them. The CDR3 length is 17 residues. The germline gives CDR1 SGHDT, CDR2 YYEEEE. CDR3 DNA sequence: TGTGCCAGCAGCTTGTTCGGACAGATAGTCTCTGGAAACACCATATATTTT. Protein sequence: CASSLFGQIVSGNTIYF.

This clone has ten or more counts. The J gene is TRBJ1-2, the V gene TRBV11-3, with a possible D match to TRBD1 (6 bases). Germline CDR1 and CDR2: SGHNT and YENEEA. Trimming shortened V by 4 bases and J by 5 bases, and 11 bases separated the two germline ends. This CDR3 has 13 amino acids. The CDR3 sequence is CASSSTQGYGYTF. The CDR3 DNA is TGTGCCAGCAGCTCAACACAGGGATATGGCTACACCTTC.

The rearrangement joins TRBV9 to TRBJ2-3, with D unresolved. CDR3 size: 16 residues. Germline V gene data show CDR1 as SGDLS and CDR2 as YYNGEE. Deletions cut 0 bases from V and 5 bases from J, with 16 bases between. This CDR3 is CASSVGVASSGDTQYF. The CDR3 DNA reads as TGTGCCAGCAGCGTAGGGGTCGCGTCGTCGGGAGATACGCAGTATTTT.

The chain carries TRBV11-3 and TRBJ1-2; 9 positions match TRBD1. In germline, CDR1 is SGHNT, CDR2 YENEEA. The CDR3 contains 15 residues. Trimming cost V 2 bases and J 8 bases; bases outside gene matches: 9. The CDR3 DNA follows: TGTGCCAGCAGCTTAACACGGACAGGGGCCCAAGGCTACACCTTC. Encoded protein: CASSLTRTGAQGYTF.

This clone was found a few times. The chain has TRBV10-3 and TRBJ1-3; D is perhaps TRBD1 (6 bases). The CDR3 is 14 amino acids. Trimming took 10 bases from V and 2 from J, leaving 15 bases between them. Per germline, CDR1 ENHRY and CDR2 SYGVKD. The CDR3, as DNA: TGTGCCAGCTCAGTACAGGGAACTGGAAACACCATATATTTT. It encodes CASSVQGTGNTIYF.

Ten or more counts support this clone. The chain recombines TRBV2 with TRBJ1-4; 10 bases are a match to TRBD1. Per the germline V gene, CDR1 is SNHLY and CDR2 is FYNNEI. The trim removed 7 bases at V and 5 bases at J, leaving 13 bases unmatched. CDR3 size: 17 residues. The DNA for the CDR3 is TGTGCCAGCAAACCTATCCCCCCGGGACAGGGGAATGAAAAACTGTTTTTT. This codes for CASKPIPPGQGNEKLFF.

In this sample, this clone turned up a few times. This sequence joins TRBV4-3 and TRBJ1-1; D gene unclear. This CDR3 is 13 amino acids long. Germline V gene sequence: CDR1 LGHNA, CDR2 YSLEER. The V and J ends lost 0 bases and 11 bases respectively, with 13 bases between them. The CDR3 here is CASSQDIMGLAFF. As DNA, the CDR3 is TGCGCCAGCAGCCAAGATATTATGGGTCTGGCTTTCTTT.

The chain carries TRBV6-5 and TRBJ2-1; D might be TRBD1 or TRBD2, each matching 5 bases. The CDR3 consists of 15 residues. Germline loops: CDR1 MNHEY, CDR2 SVGAGI. The V gene lost 6 bases and the J gene lost 6 bases, with 18 bases spanning the gap. The CDR3 DNA follows: TGTGCCAGCAGGCCCTTCCGGGACCCTGGCAATGAGCAGTTCTTC. Residues: CASRPFRDPGNEQFF.

The J gene is TRBJ1-1, the V gene TRBV30; D gene ambiguous. V lost 1 base, J lost 1 base, and 7 bases lay in between. The CDR3 spans 13 residues. The germline V gene encodes CDR1 GTSNPN and CDR2 SVGIG (reference sequence). CDR3 sequence reads: CAWSESRNTEAFF. The CDR3 region has the DNA TGTGCCTGGAGTGAGAGCAGGAACACTGAAGCTTTCTTT.

The chain carries TRBV7-6 and TRBJ2-1, with 8 bases identical to TRBD2. This CDR3 is 16 amino acids long. After removal of 2 bases from V and 5 bases from J, the junction contained 8 bases not matched to a gene. Germline V gene data show CDR1 as SGHVS and CDR2 as FNYEAQ. CDR3 in DNA: TGTGCCAGCAGCTTATGGGGAGGCGGGAGGAACAATGAGCAGTTCTTC. This gives the protein CASSLWGGGRNNEQFF.

This clone has only a few counts. The chain has TRBV29-1 and TRBJ2-1, with a tentative D call TRBD2 (5 bases). This CDR3 comprises 14 residues. Deletions cut 4 bases from V and 4 bases from J, with 14 bases between. Germline CDR1 SQVTM, CDR2 ANQGSEA. The CDR3 nucleotides read TGCAGCGTTGTAGGGCTAGCCGGATACAATGAGCAGTTCTTC. It is translated as CSVVGLAGYNEQFF.

J is TRBJ2-4 and V is TRBV18; D not certain. Per germline, CDR1 KGHSH and CDR2 LQKENI. Between the trimmed V and J ends, which lost 2 bases and 0 bases, there was a span of 11 bases. This CDR3 region has 16 residues. This chain's CDR3 is CASSPAPRQAKNIQYF. CDR3 DNA: TGTGCCAGCTCACCAGCGCCCAGACAAGCCAAAAACATTCAGTACTTC.